The entry that follows covers one T cell receptor beta chain sequence. This entry is derived from a study of blood T cell repertoires in COVID-19. Study-level information: The United States, Italy and Spain provided the acute and convalescent COVID-19 samples. T cells, B-cell-depleted T cells, or PBMCs supplied cDNA or gDNA.

TCRdb's table, derived via immunoSEQ multiplex PCR, lists solely in-frame clones and lacks some. There are approximately 240,000 clones in the sample; around 90% occur only once, and approximately 0.8% lies in the top ten. V was pared by 3 bases and J by 4 bases, with 7 bases between. The CDR3 runs 13 residues. Germline V gene lookup returns CDR1 LNHDA and CDR2 SQIVND (reference sequence). The sequence came from a man under 40 with COVID-19, enrolled during active disease. V usage is TRBV19 and J usage is TRBJ1-5; D not resolved. Specimen: peripheral blood. The CDR3 DNA reads as TGTGCCAGTAGTATTCCTCCTAATCAGCCCCAGCATTTT. Its protein product is CASSIPPNQPQHF.